The present TCR beta chain was sequenced within a study of blood T cell repertoires in COVID-19 (dated by TCRdb to 2020 to 2022). Notes on the research overall: The collaborator samples originated in the United States, Italy and Spain and spanned the acute and convalescent phases of COVID-19. The prospective study material was composed of cDNA or gDNA derived from T cells, B-cell-depleted T cells, or PBMCs. Deeply sampled blood TCRbeta repertoires from subjects exposed to, actively infected with, or recovered from COVID-19 were included in the dataset. The repertoires were released in a freely available public database intended as a resource for research on the immune response to SARS-CoV-2. The samples were drawn from two sources: the first 160 participants of the ongoing ImmuneRACE study, and about 1,300 subjects contributed by 6 global collaborators. A de-identified subject ID, COVID-19 status, age in years and sex were almost always included in the sample metadata. Where available, HLA class I and class II types were obtained from metadata supplied by the sample provider rather than from assay-based typing.

The immunoSEQ Assay, a bias-controlled multiplex PCR, was used to amplify TCRbeta CDR3 regions from genomic DNA. In the source study's methods: The number of nucleated cells in each sample was estimated from the amplification of reference gene primers within the assay. Sequence reads were collapsed and filtered to measure the absolute abundance of every unique TCRbeta CDR3 rearrangement. Productive Simpson clonality was computed per sample as the square root of Simpson's diversity index over productive rearrangements. What TCRdb holds here is the immuneACCESS table cut down to in-frame rearrangements. Part of the clones is not present; checked against another copy, under half of the missing clones reflect an unresolved V gene, and the others are unexplained. The D gene and trimming were derived from the DNA, and the V and J assignments and clone size from that table. The sample table contains 400,000 to 500,000 clones; only one count was recorded for around nine tenths of them. 1.8% of the sample belongs to the ten largest clones.

As regards this clone: Its target antigen remains unknown. No much larger clonotype is one base removed from it; base qualities were not supplied.

In the prospective study, participants were roughly 18 to 95 years old, resided in about two dozen geographic areas of the United States, and were enrolled through a virtual design. In the prospective study, participants were assigned to cohorts based on the clinical history participants reported in a screening survey and a study questionnaire. ImmuneRACE Cohort 3 recovered participants were defined by two consecutive negative NP/OP PCR tests, healthcare professional clearance, or symptom resolution. In the prospective study, whole blood, serum and a nasopharyngeal or oropharyngeal swab were collected from each participant by mobile phlebotomists. Participants in the prospective study had the option to provide additional blood draws and questionnaires over a roughly two-month period. Before DNA extraction, blood samples from the prospective study were shipped at room temperature or frozen. Trimming leaves V shorter by 4 bases and J shorter by 0 bases, with the junction holding 5 bases beyond the gene matches. The germline V gene yields SGHRS for CDR1 and YFSETQ for CDR2. The CDR3 covers 15 residues, taking in both the cysteine and the phenylalanine. Left in the record is the CDR3 DNA by itself, 45 bases read in frame from the first base.

The full study reports these points: The amount of clinical and demographic metadata varied by source and participant and was provided uncurated.

This sequence originates from a middle-aged woman who had recovered from COVID-19. The sequence links TRBV5-1 to TRBJ2-3; TRBD2 agrees with 7 junctional bases. Sequencing was performed on PBMCs or T cells enriched from blood (not recorded which). The CDR3 protein is CASSRSGSSTDTQYF. Read as DNA, the sequence is TGCGCCAGCAGCCGTAGCGGGTCTAGCACAGATACGCAGTATTTT.